Listed below are T cell receptor beta chains from one sample, sequenced in a study of blood T cell repertoires in COVID-19. The data were produced by immunoSEQ multiplex PCR, yet TCRdb's version contains in-frame clones alone and is incomplete. The table includes about 380,000 clones, around 89% detected once. What was sequenced was peripheral blood. These receptors were obtained from a man in his late teens or twenties with active or convalescent COVID-19. The CDR3 runs from the conserved cysteine through the conserved F or W. Fields, in order: clone size, V gene, J gene, CDR3 length, D gene, CDR3 protein, CDR3 DNA. A D gene is named only where the DNA matches it firmly. Rows give clone size only sometimes, using once, few, many, or a class for an expanded clone.

size: .
V: TRBV19
J: TRBJ1-2
length: 14
D: TRBD1
CDR3: CASSILQGAQGYTF
DNA: TGTGCCAGTAGTATACTACAGGGGGCACAAGGCTACACCTTC

size: few
V: TRBV2
J: TRBJ2-7
length: 11
D: TRBD2
CDR3: CASRLAGEQYF
DNA: TGTGCCAGCAGACTAGCGGGGGAGCAGTACTTC

size: .
V: TRBV7-6
J: TRBJ2-5
length: 14
D: .
CDR3: CASSFTGIGETQYF
DNA: TGTGCCAGCAGCTTCACCGGGATTGGTGAGACCCAGTACTTC

size: .
V: TRBV6-5
J: TRBJ1-2
length: 15
D: .
CDR3: CASSSSGGRGYGYTF
DNA: TGTGCCAGCAGTTCCTCGGGGGGGCGAGGCTATGGCTACACCTTC

size: once
V: TRBV10-3
J: TRBJ1-2
length: 14
D: .
CDR3: CAISRGALNYGYTF
DNA: TGTGCCATCAGCAGGGGAGCGTTGAACTATGGCTACACCTTC

size: once
V: TRBV4-3
J: TRBJ1-1
length: 13
D: .
CDR3: CASSPQMNTEAFF
DNA: TGCGCCAGCAGCCCGCAGATGAACACTGAAGCTTTCTTT

size: .
V: TRBV21-1
J: TRBJ2-7
length: 19
D: .
CDR3: CASSKGSGFPGLGLNEQYF
DNA: TGTGCCAGCAGCAAAGGGTCCGGCTTTCCGGGACTAGGATTAAACGAGCAGTACTTC

size: .
V: TRBV6-5
J: TRBJ1-1
length: 13
D: .
CDR3: CASNKPGVPEAFF
DNA: TGTGCCAGCAATAAACCAGGGGTCCCTGAAGCTTTCTTT

size: .
V: TRBV27
J: TRBJ2-1
length: 13
D: .
CDR3: CASGRSTYNEQFF
DNA: TGTGCCAGCGGTCGGAGCACCTACAATGAGCAGTTCTTC

size: once
V: TRBV20-1
J: TRBJ2-7
length: 11
D: .
CDR3: CSVRVGPGQYF
DNA: TGCAGTGTGAGGGTGGGCCCAGGGCAGTACTTC

size: .
V: TRBV24-1
J: TRBJ2-1
length: 16
D: .
CDR3: CATSDTKQSSYNEQFF
DNA: TGTGCCACCAGTGACACAAAACAGAGCTCCTACAATGAGCAGTTCTTC

size: .
V: TRBV19
J: TRBJ1-1
length: 12
D: .
CDR3: CASSIGGSVAFF
DNA: TGTGCCAGTAGTATTGGAGGGTCGGTGGCTTTCTTT

size: .
V: TRBV11-1
J: TRBJ1-6
length: 12
D: TRBD1
CDR3: CASSQGASPLHF
DNA: TGTGCCAGCAGCCAGGGGGCTTCACCCCTCCACTTT